Below are 2 T cell receptor beta chains sequenced from a single sample in a study of blood T cells in healthy people across ages. Together with a sample-barcoded 5' primer, a J-beta primer mix was included in a second PCR lasting roughly 6 to 12 cycles. TCRdb re-called the 5' RACE reads through MiXCR, storing one row per CDR3 protein. The sample carries about 930,000 distinct CDR3 sequences, 25% to 30% recorded once. These data also formed part of another study, on T cells of mothers and their children.

The sample consisted of blood. Source of these receptors: a woman aged 40 to 50 in good health.

This clonotype showed up just a few times. The chain recombines TRBV7-9 with TRBJ2-1, with 8 bases lining up with TRBD2. This CDR3 is built from 15 residues. Germline V gene lookup returns CDR1 SEHNR and CDR2 FQNEAQ (reference sequence). V lost 1 base to trimming and J lost 8 bases; unmatched junction nucleotides: 7. The CDR3 protein is CASSLVTGGRHEQFF. CDR3 sequence (DNA): TGTGCCAGCAGCTTAGTAACGGGGGGGCGACATGAGCAGTTCTTC.

This clonotype has a handful of counts. J is TRBJ1-1 and V is TRBV12-3 or TRBV12-4, with D possibly matching TRBD1 (6 bases). The CDR3 spans 15 residues. Trimming stripped 4 bases from V and 1 base from J, with 13 bases between. CDR3 sequence (DNA): TGTGCCAGCAGTTCGACCGGGACACGGAACACTGAAGCTTTCTTT. Translation gives CASSSTGTRNTEAFF.